The 7 T cell receptor beta chains reported below all come from one sample, sequenced in a study of blood T cell repertoires in COVID-19 (dated by TCRdb to the early 2020s). The library was prepared using the immunoSEQ multiplex PCR assay. TCRdb limited this immuneACCESS table to in-frame rearrangements with V and J called. A share of clones is missing; checked studies link under half to unresolved V genes, and the rest is unexplained. This sample is represented by approximately 300,000 clones; more than 75% of them were singletons. The ten largest account for about 1.6% of the sample. Sequenced input: peripheral blood. The origin of the receptors is a woman in her fifties or sixties with acute or convalescent COVID-19.

This clone was seen ten or more times. The rearrangement links TRBV28 to TRBJ2-7; D is perhaps TRBD2 (5 bases). Trimming pared 6 bases from V and 3 bases from J, leaving 15 bases between. The CDR3 runs to 14 residues. CDR1 MDHEN and CDR2 SYDVKM come from the germline V gene. The CDR3 DNA reads as TGTGCCAGCAGGGAGCGGACGCCTCTCTACGAGCAGTACTTC. As protein: CASRERTPLYEQYF.

The chain recombines TRBV6-5 with TRBJ1-6; no definite D call. The ends were cut back, 4 bases at V and 7 bases at J, with 8 bases in the middle. CDR3 length: 13 amino acids. Germline V gives CDR1 MNHEY, CDR2 SVGAGI. CDR3 region: CASSSGPNSPLHF. CDR3 DNA sequence: TGTGCCAGCAGTTCTGGGCCCAATTCACCCCTCCACTTT.

This sequence joins TRBV14 and TRBJ2-3; 12 nucleotides align to TRBD2. The J segment lost 2 bases and the V segment lost 4 bases, leaving 4 bases of the junction unmatched. Germline V gene sequence: CDR1 SGHDN, CDR2 FVKESK. CDR3 length equals 16 residues. The CDR3 region is CASSPRTSGNTDTQYF. The CDR3 region has the DNA TGTGCCAGCAGCCCAAGGACTAGCGGGAACACAGATACGCAGTATTTT.

The chain carries TRBV24-1 and TRBJ2-1, with D perhaps matching TRBD1 (7 bases). In germline, CDR1 is KGHDR, CDR2 SFDVKD. This CDR3 spans 19 amino acids. V lost 2 bases and J 7 bases, leaving 26 bases between the germline ends. CDR3 sequence reads: CATSDSDRTIGRGVNEQFF. In nucleotides, the CDR3 is TGTGCCACCAGTGATTCGGACAGGACGATAGGGCGGGGTGTGAATGAGCAGTTCTTC.

The chain links TRBV19 to TRBJ2-1; D perhaps matches TRBD1 (5 bases). The CDR3 length is 14 residues. Germline V gives CDR1 LNHDA, CDR2 SQIVND (reference sequence). Trimming took off 3 bases at V and 4 bases at J, with 10 bases between the two ends. DNA for the CDR3: TGTGCCAGTAGTATGGCGGCAGGGTACAATGAGCAGTTCTTC. Residues: CASSMAAGYNEQFF.

The genes are TRBV6-4 and TRBJ1-5; D might be TRBD1 (5 bases). This CDR3 spans 13 amino acids. Germline V gene sequence: CDR1 MRHNA, CDR2 SNTAGT. Trimming stripped 5 bases from V and 4 bases from J, with 9 bases between. CDR3 sequence: CASSIDRNQPQHF. CDR3 coding DNA: TGTGCCAGCAGTATTGACAGAAATCAGCCCCAGCATTTT.

This chain joins TRBV4-2 and TRBJ2-1, with D perhaps matching TRBD2 (6 bases). Germline V gene sequence: CDR1 LGHNA, CDR2 YNFKEQ. This CDR3 contains 15 residues. Trimming took off 0 bases at V and 6 bases at J, with 12 bases between the two ends. The CDR3 region is CASSQDGELANEQFF. In DNA form, the CDR3 reads TGTGCCAGCAGCCAAGATGGCGAACTAGCCAATGAGCAGTTCTTC.